These 7 T cell receptor beta chains share one sample of origin, sequenced in a study of cytomegalovirus exposure and HLA in healthy donors (dated by TCRdb to about 2017). The library came from the immunoSEQ multiplex PCR assay. For the multiplex PCR, a mixture combining 60 forward primers for TCR Vbeta segments and 13 reverse primers for TCR Jbeta segments was used. Entries here come from immuneACCESS through TCRdb and include only in-frame sequences with V and J called. Some clones fail to appear in such tables; in the studies checked, an unresolved V gene covers under half of the shortfall, and the cause of the remainder is unknown. Counted in this sample were 85,000 to 120,000 clones; about 69% of them appeared once. The top ten hold 4.5% to 5% of the sample. Specimen: PBMCs. Every receptor here comes from a human donor in good health.

V and J are TRBV18 and TRBJ1-2; D call uncertain. Germline V gene sequence: CDR1 KGHSH, CDR2 LQKENI. V was cut by 0 bases and J by 2 bases, with 7 bases left in between. This CDR3 comprises 14 residues. Here the CDR3 reads CASSPPAGNYGYTF. The CDR3 nucleotides are TGTGCCAGCTCACCACCGGCGGGGAACTATGGCTACACCTTC.

The CDR3 spells CASSLGLQSYEQYF. The CDR3 nucleotides are TGTGCCAGCAGCTTAGGTTTGCAGTCATACGAGCAGTACTTC. The chain combines TRBV11-2 with TRBJ2-7; D is unclear. Germline CDR1 is SGHAT and CDR2 is FQNNGV. The CDR3 runs to 14 residues. V lost 1 base to trimming and J lost 4 bases, with 11 bases between them.

The V and J genes are TRBV5-6 and TRBJ1-5, with TRBD1 matching over 9 bases. After removal of 2 bases from V and 6 bases from J, the junction contained 3 bases not matched to a gene. The CDR3 has 14 amino acids. Germline CDR1 and CDR2: SGHDT and YYEEEE. CDR3 protein: CASSLYRGLQPQHF. CDR3 bases: TGTGCCAGCAGCTTATACAGGGGGCTTCAGCCCCAGCATTTT.

This chain connects TRBV7-9 to TRBJ2-1; D remains ambiguous. The CDR3 is 13 amino acids. Trimming took 1 base from V and 9 from J, leaving 10 bases between them. Per the germline V gene, CDR1 is SEHNR and CDR2 is FQNEAQ (reference sequence). The CDR3 loop is CASSLVSLPEQFF. In DNA, the CDR3 is TGTGCCAGCAGCTTAGTGAGTCTACCTGAGCAGTTCTTC.

The chain couples TRBV7-9 to TRBJ2-1; 12 bases fit TRBD2. Germline trimming cut 5 bases from V and 5 bases from J; bases unmatched to any gene: 7. In germline, CDR1 is SEHNR, CDR2 FQNEAQ (reference sequence). The CDR3 runs to 16 residues. The CDR3 loop is CASSATSGSLDNEQFF. For the CDR3, the DNA is TGTGCCAGCAGCGCGACTAGCGGGAGTCTCGACAATGAGCAGTTCTTC.

The chain joins TRBV5-1 to TRBJ2-3, with a tentative D call TRBD1 (6 bases). Germline CDR1 and CDR2: SGHRS and YFSETQ. V was shortened by 0 bases and J by 2 bases, with 13 bases between the two germline ends. The CDR3 runs to 16 residues. CDR3 DNA sequence: TGCGCCAGCAGCTTGGCCGAGGGACACTACACAGATACGCAGTATTTT. Residues: CASSLAEGHYTDTQYF.

The CDR3: CASRRRAGDYTF. The CDR3 coding sequence is TGTGCCAGTAGGAGGCGGGCAGGGGACTACACCTTC. This chain uses TRBV19 with TRBJ1-2; possibly TRBD1 for D (6 bases). Germline V gene lookup returns CDR1 LNHDA and CDR2 SQIVND (reference sequence). V was shortened by 6 bases and J by 10 bases, with 15 bases between the two germline ends. This CDR3 region has 12 residues.